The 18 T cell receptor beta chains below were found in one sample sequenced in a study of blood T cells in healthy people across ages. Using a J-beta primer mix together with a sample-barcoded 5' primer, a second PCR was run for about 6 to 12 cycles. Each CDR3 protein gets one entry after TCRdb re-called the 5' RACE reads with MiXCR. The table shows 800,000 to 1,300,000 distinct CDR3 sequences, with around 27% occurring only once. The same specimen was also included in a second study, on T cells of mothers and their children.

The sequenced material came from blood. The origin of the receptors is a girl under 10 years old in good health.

The CDR3 sequence is CASTGQKLGYSNQPQHF. The CDR3 coding sequence is TGTGCCAGTACAGGACAAAAATTGGGGTATAGCAATCAGCCCCAGCATTTT. V gene TRBV19 combines with J gene TRBJ1-5, with a weak D call TRBD1 (5 bases). In germline, CDR1 is LNHDA, CDR2 SQIVND (reference sequence). The CDR3 spans 17 residues. V was shortened by 7 bases and J by 0 bases, with 19 bases between the two germline ends.

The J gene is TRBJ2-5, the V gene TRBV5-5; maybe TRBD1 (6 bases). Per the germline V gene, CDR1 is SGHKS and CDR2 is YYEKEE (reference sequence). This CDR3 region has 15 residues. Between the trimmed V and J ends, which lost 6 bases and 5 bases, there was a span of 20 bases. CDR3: CASIDYTGPRETQYF. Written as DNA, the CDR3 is TGTGCCAGCATTGATTATACAGGGCCCAGGGAGACCCAGTACTTC.

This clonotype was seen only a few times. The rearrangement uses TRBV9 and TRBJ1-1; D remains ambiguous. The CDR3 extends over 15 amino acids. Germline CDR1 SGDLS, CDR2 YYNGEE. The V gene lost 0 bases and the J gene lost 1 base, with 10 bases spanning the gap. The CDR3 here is CASSVGSGPNTEAFF. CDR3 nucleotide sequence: TGTGCCAGCAGCGTAGGTTCAGGCCCGAACACTGAAGCTTTCTTT.

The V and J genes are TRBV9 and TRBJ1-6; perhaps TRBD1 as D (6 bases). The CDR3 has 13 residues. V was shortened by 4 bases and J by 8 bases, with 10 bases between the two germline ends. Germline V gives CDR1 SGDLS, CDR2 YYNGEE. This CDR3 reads CASSPRTDSPLHF. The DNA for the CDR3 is TGTGCCAGCAGCCCCAGGACAGATTCACCCCTCCACTTT. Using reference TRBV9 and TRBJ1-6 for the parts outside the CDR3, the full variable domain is DSGVTQTPKHLITATGQRVTLRCSPRSGDLSVYWYQQSLDQGLQFLIQYYNGEERAKGNILERFSAQQFPDLHSELNLSSLELGDSALYFCASSPRTDSPLHFGNGTRLTVT.

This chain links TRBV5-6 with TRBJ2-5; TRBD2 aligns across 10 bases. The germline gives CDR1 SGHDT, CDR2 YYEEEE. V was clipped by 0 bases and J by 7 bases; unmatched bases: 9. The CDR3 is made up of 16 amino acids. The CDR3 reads CASSLVGLALRGTQYF. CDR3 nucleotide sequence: TGTGCCAGCAGCTTGGTGGGACTAGCGTTACGGGGGACCCAGTACTTC.

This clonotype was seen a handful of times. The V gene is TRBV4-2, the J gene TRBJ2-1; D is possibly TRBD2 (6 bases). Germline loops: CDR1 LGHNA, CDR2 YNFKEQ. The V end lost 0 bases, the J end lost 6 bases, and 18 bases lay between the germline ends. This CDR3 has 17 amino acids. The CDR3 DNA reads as TGTGCCAGCAGCCAAGATTTTCGGACTACCTCTGTCAATGAGCAGTTCTTC. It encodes CASSQDFRTTSVNEQFF.

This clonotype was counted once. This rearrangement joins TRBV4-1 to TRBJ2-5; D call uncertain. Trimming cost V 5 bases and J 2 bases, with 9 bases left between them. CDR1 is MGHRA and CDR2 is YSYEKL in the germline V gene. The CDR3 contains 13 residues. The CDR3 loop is CASSGPKQETQYF. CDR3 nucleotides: TGCGCCAGCAGCGGTCCAAAGCAAGAGACCCAGTACTTC.

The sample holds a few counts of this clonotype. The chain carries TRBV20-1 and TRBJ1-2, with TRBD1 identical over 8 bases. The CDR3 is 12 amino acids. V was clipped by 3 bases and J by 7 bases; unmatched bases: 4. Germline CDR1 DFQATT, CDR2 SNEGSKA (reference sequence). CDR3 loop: CSASATGAGYTF. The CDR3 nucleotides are TGCAGTGCTAGTGCGACAGGGGCTGGCTACACCTTC.

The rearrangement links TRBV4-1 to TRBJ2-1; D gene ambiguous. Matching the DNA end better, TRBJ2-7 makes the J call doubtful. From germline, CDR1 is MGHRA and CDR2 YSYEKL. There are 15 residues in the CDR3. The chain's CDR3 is CASSQNTQQVYEQYF. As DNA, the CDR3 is TGCGCCAGCAGCCAAAACACCCAGCAAGTCTACGAGCAGTACTTC.

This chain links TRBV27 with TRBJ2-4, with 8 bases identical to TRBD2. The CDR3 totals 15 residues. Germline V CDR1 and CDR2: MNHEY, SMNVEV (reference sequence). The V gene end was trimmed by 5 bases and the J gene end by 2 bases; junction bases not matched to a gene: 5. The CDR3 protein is CASSPVAGSKNIQYF. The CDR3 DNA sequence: TGTGCCAGCAGTCCCGTAGCGGGGTCCAAAAACATTCAGTACTTC.

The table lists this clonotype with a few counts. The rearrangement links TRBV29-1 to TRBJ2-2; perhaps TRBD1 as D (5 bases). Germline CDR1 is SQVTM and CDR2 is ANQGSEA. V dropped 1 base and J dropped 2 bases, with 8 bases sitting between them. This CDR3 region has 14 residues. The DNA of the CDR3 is TGCAGCGTTGAAGTGGACACTAACACCGGGGAGCTGTTTTTT. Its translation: CSVEVDTNTGELFF.

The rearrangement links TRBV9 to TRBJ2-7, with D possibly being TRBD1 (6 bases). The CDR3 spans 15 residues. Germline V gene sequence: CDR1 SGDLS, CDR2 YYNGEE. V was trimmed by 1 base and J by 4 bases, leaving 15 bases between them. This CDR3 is CASSVQTGIPYEQYF. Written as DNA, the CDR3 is TGTGCCAGCAGCGTACAAACAGGGATTCCATACGAGCAGTACTTC.

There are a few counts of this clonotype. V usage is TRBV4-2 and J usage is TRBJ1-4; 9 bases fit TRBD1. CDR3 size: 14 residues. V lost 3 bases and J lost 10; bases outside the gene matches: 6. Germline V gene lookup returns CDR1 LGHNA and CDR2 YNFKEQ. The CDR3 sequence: CASSQTGGEGKLFF. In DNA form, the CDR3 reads TGTGCCAGCAGCCAGACAGGGGGAGAAGGAAAACTGTTTTTT.

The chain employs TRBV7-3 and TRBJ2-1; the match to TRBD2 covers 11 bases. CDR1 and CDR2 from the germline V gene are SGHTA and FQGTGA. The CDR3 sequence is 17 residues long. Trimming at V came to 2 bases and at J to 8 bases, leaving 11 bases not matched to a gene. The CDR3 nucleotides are TGTGCCAGCAGCTTAGGAACTAGCGGGGGATTTAGGGATGAGCAGTTCTTC. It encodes CASSLGTSGGFRDEQFF.

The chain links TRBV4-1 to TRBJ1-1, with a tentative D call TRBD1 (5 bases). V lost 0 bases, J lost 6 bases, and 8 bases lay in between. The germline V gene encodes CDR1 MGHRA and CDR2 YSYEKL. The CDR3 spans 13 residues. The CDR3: CASSQDQGPEAFF. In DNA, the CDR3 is TGCGCCAGCAGCCAAGATCAGGGTCCTGAAGCTTTCTTT.

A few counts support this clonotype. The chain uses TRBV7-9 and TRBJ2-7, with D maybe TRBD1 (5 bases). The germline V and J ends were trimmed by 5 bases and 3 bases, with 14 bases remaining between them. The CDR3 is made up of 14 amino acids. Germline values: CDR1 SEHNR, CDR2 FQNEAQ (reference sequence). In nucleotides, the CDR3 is TGTGCCAGCAGCCCCCAGGGTAGGCGCTACGAGCAGTACTTC. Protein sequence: CASSPQGRRYEQYF.

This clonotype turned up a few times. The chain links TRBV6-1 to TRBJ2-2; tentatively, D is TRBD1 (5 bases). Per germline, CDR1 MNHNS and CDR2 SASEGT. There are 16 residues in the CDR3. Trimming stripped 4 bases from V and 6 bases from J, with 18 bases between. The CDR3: CASSAETNPRAGELFF. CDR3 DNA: TGTGCCAGCAGTGCAGAGACCAACCCCAGGGCCGGGGAGCTGTTTTTT.

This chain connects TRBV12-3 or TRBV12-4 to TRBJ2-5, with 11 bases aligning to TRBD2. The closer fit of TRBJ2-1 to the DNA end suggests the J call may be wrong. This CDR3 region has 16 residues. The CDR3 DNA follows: TGTGCCAGCAGTCCCCGGGGTAGCGGGAGGGTCAATGAGCAGTTCTTC. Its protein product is CASSPRGSGRVNEQFF.